These 27 T cell receptor beta chains share one sample of origin, sequenced in a study of identifying expanded T cells in peripheral blood. Some clones are missing from TCRdb's copy, which holds only in-frame ones; the method was immunoSEQ multiplex PCR. The sample holds roughly 56,000 clones, around 81% seen once. Sequences were obtained from blood. The origin of the receptors is a person between 18 and 70 years old in good health.

The chain links TRBV5-4 to TRBJ1-1, with D possibly being TRBD1 (6 bases). Germline CDR1 and CDR2: SGHNT and YYREEE (reference sequence). The CDR3 totals 18 residues. Trimming shortened V by 1 base and J by 1 base, and 20 bases separated the two germline ends. CDR3 region: CASSLFPYDRFPNTEAFF. The CDR3 DNA follows: TGTGCCAGCAGCTTGTTCCCTTACGACAGGTTTCCGAACACTGAAGCTTTCTTT.

This chain joins TRBV16 and TRBJ2-7; 7 bases map to TRBD1. Germline CDR1 KGHSY, CDR2 FQNENV. The length of the CDR3 is 18 residues. V lost 0 bases, J lost 2 bases, and 13 bases stayed unmatched. In DNA, the CDR3 is TGTGCCAGCAGCCAATCGTTAGGGACAGCCAAATTCACCTACGAGCAGTACTTC. It translates to CASSQSLGTAKFTYEQYF.

The V gene is TRBV6-1, the J gene TRBJ2-7; 7 positions match TRBD2. The J segment lost 6 bases and the V segment lost 6 bases, leaving 11 bases of the junction unmatched. The CDR3 spans 14 residues. Looked up from germline, CDR1 is MNHNS and CDR2 is SASEGT. CDR3 sequence: CASRQSGGSLEQYF. The CDR3 nucleotides are TGTGCCAGCAGGCAATCGGGCGGGAGTCTCGAGCAGTACTTC.

The chain links TRBV6-1 to TRBJ2-7, with a possible D match to TRBD1 (6 bases). The CDR3 has 15 residues. Deletions cut 4 bases from V and 0 bases from J, with 13 bases between. CDR1 and CDR2 from the germline V gene are MNHNS and SASEGT. The CDR3 nucleotides read TGTGCCAGCAGTGTCCGGGACAAAGCCTCCTACGAGCAGTACGTC. This codes for CASSVRDKASYEQYV.

This clone was observed a few times. The J gene is TRBJ2-3, the V gene TRBV29-1; a weak D match, TRBD1 (7 bases). The CDR3 is 14 amino acids. In germline, CDR1 is SQVTM, CDR2 ANQGSEA. Trimming cost V 4 bases and J 3 bases, with 14 bases left between them. The CDR3 reads CSVVHQGGTDTQYF. CDR3 nucleotide sequence: TGCAGCGTTGTACACCAGGGGGGAACAGATACGCAGTATTTT.

J is TRBJ1-1 and V is TRBV2; no definite D call. The germline V and J ends were trimmed by 5 bases and 0 bases, with 10 bases remaining between them. Germline V gene lookup returns CDR1 SNHLY and CDR2 FYNNEI. The CDR3 runs to 14 residues. The CDR3 here is CASSFEGLNTEAFF. CDR3 DNA: TGTGCCAGCAGTTTCGAGGGCCTGAACACTGAAGCTTTCTTT.

This chain connects TRBV6-5 to TRBJ1-1; D remains ambiguous. CDR3 size: 14 residues. The germline V and J ends were trimmed by 7 bases and 3 bases, with 15 bases remaining between them. Per germline, CDR1 MNHEY and CDR2 SVGAGI. The CDR3 loop reads CASKRAWSDTEAFF. In DNA, the CDR3 is TGTGCCAGCAAGCGAGCGTGGAGCGACACTGAAGCTTTCTTT.

This clone was detected only once. The rearrangement uses TRBV5-4 and TRBJ1-2; 10 positions match TRBD1. Germline CDR1 is SGHNT and CDR2 is YYREEE (reference sequence). The CDR3 has 15 residues. The V segment lost 7 bases and the J segment 4 bases; nucleotides outside the gene matches: 10. CDR3 amino acids: CASATGGREPYGYTF. The CDR3 DNA sequence: TGTGCCAGCGCGACAGGGGGCCGAGAACCCTATGGCTACACCTTC.

J is TRBJ1-2 and V is TRBV5-1, with a possible D match to TRBD1 (5 bases). Germline CDR1 is SGHRS and CDR2 is YFSETQ. The V and J ends lost 2 bases and 7 bases respectively, with 15 bases between them. This CDR3 is built from 14 residues. The DNA for the CDR3 is TGCGCCAGCAGCTTAACACGCGGACAAGGTGGCTACACCTTC. This gives the protein CASSLTRGQGGYTF.

This rearrangement joins TRBV5-6 to TRBJ2-7; 7 bases map to TRBD2. Looked up from germline, CDR1 is SGHDT and CDR2 is YYEEEE. The CDR3 sequence is 13 residues long. V trimming: 4 bases; J trimming: 7 bases; junction bases outside the gene matches: 8. The CDR3 sequence: CASSRGSLGEQYV. DNA for the CDR3: TGTGCCAGCAGCCGCGGGAGCCTGGGGGAGCAGTACGTC.

The chain couples TRBV6-5 to TRBJ1-4; 7 bases agree with TRBD1. This CDR3 is 15 amino acids long. V shed 7 bases, J shed 5 bases, and the junction held 10 bases outside the gene matches. Per germline, CDR1 MNHEY and CDR2 SVGAGI. CDR3 nucleotides: TGTGCCAGCACCCTGACGGGAGGGGGCAATGAAAAACTGTTTTTT. Amino acid sequence: CASTLTGGGNEKLFF.

This chain joins TRBV10-2 and TRBJ1-2; D gene uncertain. Germline V lookup: CDR1 WSHSY, CDR2 SAAADI. Trimming shortened V by 4 bases and J by 6 bases, and 15 bases separated the two germline ends. The CDR3 contains 14 residues. CDR3 nucleotides: TGCGCCAGCAGTGTAGGGCAGATCTTTCATGGCTACACCTTC. The encoded protein is CASSVGQIFHGYTF.

The gene calls are TRBV29-1 and TRBJ2-2, with 10 bases fitting TRBD1. The junction had 7 bases not matched to a gene; V was cut back by 5 bases and J by 4 bases. The length of the CDR3 is 15 residues. Looked up from germline, CDR1 is SQVTM and CDR2 is ANQGSEA. The DNA for the CDR3 is TGCAGCGTTAGGATGGGACAGGGGATCACCGGGGAGCTGTTTTTT. Protein sequence: CSVRMGQGITGELFF.

The chain has TRBV21-1 and TRBJ2-3; the table's D call, TRBD2, has no DNA check behind it. TRBV21-1 is flagged as a pseudogene. The CDR3 runs to 18 residues. The CDR3 nucleotides read TGTGCCAGCAGCAAAGAAACTTGGGCAGGGACTAGCACAGATACGCAGTATTTT. It specifies CASSKETWAGTSTDTQYF.

The gene calls are TRBV19 and TRBJ2-1; 8 bases are shared with TRBD1. In germline, CDR1 is LNHDA, CDR2 SQIVND (reference sequence). V lost 1 base to trimming and J lost 4 bases; unmatched junction nucleotides: 3. This CDR3 has 15 amino acids. CDR3 DNA: TGTGCCAGTAGTATAGGGACAGGGATTTACAATGAGCAGTTCTTC. Translated, it gives CASSIGTGIYNEQFF.

V gene TRBV7-8 combines with J gene TRBJ2-7; the D gene is possibly TRBD1 (6 bases). Per germline, CDR1 SGHVS and CDR2 FQNEAQ. Trimming shortened V by 3 bases and J by 3 bases, and 18 bases separated the two germline ends. This CDR3 is 16 amino acids long. The CDR3 coding sequence is TGTGCCAGCAGCTTGGGGCCGGACAGTTTCAACTACGAGCAGTACGTC. Translated, it gives CASSLGPDSFNYEQYV.

CDR3 region: CASSLDRGRGYTF. The DNA for the CDR3 is TGTGCCAGCAGCTTGGACAGGGGGAGAGGCTACACCTTC. The chain uses TRBV5-4 and TRBJ1-2; 8 bases agree with TRBD1. Germline CDR1 SGHNT, CDR2 YYREEE (reference sequence). The CDR3 loop spans 13 amino acids. J lost 8 bases, V lost 0 bases, and 3 bases had no gene match.

The V call is TRBV30, the J call TRBJ1-2; no definite D call. CDR1 is GTSNPN, CDR2 SVGIG, per germline (reference sequence). The CDR3 length is 12 residues. V lost 3 bases and J lost 6, with 11 bases in between. The DNA of the CDR3 is TGTGCCTGGAGGACTCAATGGGATGGCTACACCTTC. This gives the protein CAWRTQWDGYTF. The variable domain in full, completed from reference TRBV30 and TRBJ1-2, reads SQTIHQWPATLVQPVGSPLSLECTVEGTSNPNLYWYRQAAGRGLQLLFYSVGIGQISSEVPQNLSASRPQDRQFILSSKKLLLSDSGFYLCAWRTQWDGYTFGSGTRLTVV.

This chain links TRBV9 with TRBJ2-2, with D perhaps being TRBD1 or TRBD2 (5 bases each). The CDR3 covers 15 residues. Trimming stripped 4 bases from V and 2 bases from J, with 12 bases between. Germline V CDR1 and CDR2: SGDLS, YYNGEE. In DNA, the CDR3 is TGTGCCAGCAGCCCACGAGGGGTCAACACCGGGGAGCTGTTTTTT. Its translation is CASSPRGVNTGELFF.

This rearrangement joins TRBV5-1 to TRBJ2-1; possible D gene TRBD2, 6 bases. There are 16 residues in the CDR3. The germline gives CDR1 SGHRS, CDR2 YFSETQ. The V and J ends lost 5 bases and 0 bases respectively, with 15 bases between them. The CDR3 DNA reads as TGCGCCAGCAGACCGGGAGCAGGCAGCTCCTACAATGAGCAGTTCTTC. Protein product: CASRPGAGSSYNEQFF.

The chain links TRBV30 to TRBJ2-1; D is ambiguous. Germline CDR1 GTSNPN, CDR2 SVGIG (reference sequence). Between the trimmed V and J ends, which lost 2 bases and 4 bases, there was a span of 3 bases. CDR3 length: 11 residues. CDR3 nucleotides: TGTGCCTGGAGTAAATACAATGAGCAGTTCTTC. Translating gives CAWSKYNEQFF. The entire variable domain, with the rest obtained from reference TRBV30 and TRBJ2-1, is as follows: SQTIHQWPATLVQPVGSPLSLECTVEGTSNPNLYWYRQAAGRGLQLLFYSVGIGQISSEVPQNLSASRPQDRQFILSSKKLLLSDSGFYLCAWSKYNEQFFGPGTRLTVL.

The CDR3 bases are TGTGCCAGTAGTATAACCAGGGGAGAGGGCGGCTACACCTTC. Amino acids: CASSITRGEGGYTF. The genes are TRBV19 and TRBJ1-2, with TRBD1 as a possible D gene (6 bases). Germline loops: CDR1 LNHDA, CDR2 SQIVND (reference sequence). V dropped 2 bases and J dropped 8 bases, with 15 bases sitting between them. The CDR3 consists of 14 residues.

This chain uses TRBV5-6 with TRBJ2-1; 11 nucleotides line up with TRBD2. Germline loops: CDR1 SGHDT, CDR2 YYEEEE. The J segment lost 7 bases and the V segment lost 2 bases, leaving 8 bases of the junction unmatched. CDR3 length equals 16 residues. The DNA for the CDR3 is TGTGCCAGCAGCTTAGGCACTAGCGGGGGAGGTAATGAGCAGTTCTTC. Translated, it gives CASSLGTSGGGNEQFF.

J is TRBJ2-5 and V is TRBV5-1, with D possibly matching TRBD2 (6 bases). V shed 4 bases and J shed 1 base, with 11 bases lying between them. The CDR3 has 14 residues. From germline, CDR1 is SGHRS and CDR2 YFSETQ. The CDR3 loop reads CASSVSSVQETQYF. CDR3 bases: TGCGCCAGCAGCGTGTCTAGCGTCCAAGAGACCCAGTACTTC.

The rearrangement links TRBV6-5 to TRBJ1-1, with D maybe TRBD1 (6 bases). The CDR3 length is 15 residues. The germline V and J ends were trimmed by 3 bases and 4 bases, with 15 bases remaining between them. Germline V gene lookup returns CDR1 MNHEY and CDR2 SVGAGI. This chain's CDR3 is CASSYQPRGGTEAFF. CDR3 in DNA: TGTGCCAGCAGTTATCAACCCAGGGGTGGCACTGAAGCTTTCTTT.

The chain recombines TRBV6-5 with TRBJ1-1, with TRBD1 identical over 7 bases. The CDR3 covers 14 residues. V lost 8 bases to trimming and J lost 6 bases; unmatched junction nucleotides: 12. Germline V gene lookup returns CDR1 MNHEY and CDR2 SVGAGI. CDR3 sequence (DNA): TGTGCCAGCCGTACCTCAGGGGGGGGTCCTGAAGCTTTCTTT. This gives the protein CASRTSGGGPEAFF.

This chain uses TRBV7-9 with TRBJ2-2; the D gene is possibly TRBD2 (6 bases). Germline-derived CDR1 and CDR2 are SEHNR and FQNEAQ (reference sequence). V lost 0 bases and J lost 2, with 13 bases in between. This CDR3 contains 17 residues. The CDR3 nucleotides are TGTGCCAGCAGCTTAGCGGCCGGGACTTCAAACACCGGGGAGCTGTTTTTT. Protein sequence: CASSLAAGTSNTGELFF.